A single sample is the source of the 20 T cell receptor beta chains below, sequenced in a study of human T cells and chemical hapten exposure. TCRdb re-derived calls from the RACE reads in MiXCR, one entry per CDR3 protein. There are 300,000 to 450,000 distinct CDR3 sequences in the sample; 5.1% occur only once, and approximately 2.8% lies in the top ten. Specified time point: pre-sensitization, week 0. This sample's treatment: therapeutic diphenylcyclopropenone sensitization with weekly scalp DPC. This material consisted of whole blood, taken in connection with sensitization to the hapten diphenylcyclopropenone (DPC). Receptor source: a woman aged 45-65 years with alopecia areata. Some clones in this sample may be carry-over from other donors' samples.

This clonotype was seen many times. The CDR3 loop reads CAISLTGTGNGYTF. The CDR3 DNA sequence: TGTGCCATCAGTCTTACCGGGACAGGGAATGGCTACACCTTC. The rearrangement links TRBV10-3 to TRBJ1-2; 9 bases agree with TRBD1. Germline values: CDR1 ENHRY, CDR2 SYGVKD. The CDR3 has 14 amino acids. After removal of 5 bases from V and 6 bases from J, the junction contained 7 bases not matched to a gene.

In its sample, this clonotype was seen a few times. The chain joins TRBV10-2 to TRBJ2-3, with D perhaps TRBD1 or TRBD2 (5 bases each). The V end was cut by 9 bases, the J end by 2 bases, with 27 bases between. CDR3 size: 18 residues. Looked up from germline, CDR1 is WSHSY and CDR2 is SAAADI. CDR3 amino acids: CASLSVGTVEGYTDTQYF. The DNA for the CDR3 is TGCGCCAGTCTATCTGTTGGGACGGTCGAAGGGTACACAGATACGCAGTATTTT.

Only one count was recorded for this clonotype. V gene TRBV27 combines with J gene TRBJ2-1; unclear D gene. This CDR3 contains 14 residues. Germline CDR1 and CDR2: MNHEY and SMNVEV (reference sequence). V was clipped by 6 bases and J by 4 bases, with 13 bases between them. This CDR3 reads CASSPLERYNEQFF. In nucleotides, the CDR3 is TGTGCCAGCAGCCCCCTCGAACGGTACAATGAGCAGTTCTTC.

This clonotype was recorded a few times. The chain employs TRBV3-1 and TRBJ2-4; 7 positions agree with TRBD1. Germline V lookup: CDR1 LGHDT, CDR2 YNNKEL (reference sequence). The CDR3 runs to 13 residues. With V trimmed by 5 bases and J by 5 bases, 3 bases remained unmatched. The CDR3 coding sequence is TGTGCCAGCAGCTGGGACAGAGAAAACATTCAGTACTTC. Amino acids: CASSWDRENIQYF. The full variable domain, in which reference TRBV3-1 and TRBJ2-4 provide the parts outside the CDR3, is DTAVSQTPKYLVTQMGNDKSIKCEQNLGHDTMYWYKQDSKKFLKIMFSYNNKELIINETVPNRFSPKSPDKAHLNLHINSLELGDSAVYFCASSWDRENIQYFGAGTRLSVL.

This clonotype was seen ten or more times. The chain carries TRBV12-3 or TRBV12-4 and TRBJ1-5; D is perhaps TRBD1 (5 bases). The CDR3 sequence is 13 residues long. Trimming removed 4 bases at V and 7 bases at J, with 11 bases between. CDR3 sequence reads: CASSYSDSQPQHF. The CDR3 region has the DNA TGTGCCAGCAGTTATTCCGACAGCCAGCCCCAGCATTTT.

This clonotype was observed a few times. CDR3 region: CASGGSVVLSTDTQYF. CDR3 bases: TGTGCCAGCGGAGGGTCTGTCGTCCTAAGCACAGATACGCAGTATTTT. The genes are TRBV2 and TRBJ2-3; TRBD2 is a possible D gene (6 bases). Germline CDR1 reads SNHLY; CDR2 reads FYNNEI. This CDR3 spans 16 amino acids. Between the trimmed V and J ends, which lost 8 bases and 0 bases, there was a span of 18 bases.

This clonotype was counted many times. J is TRBJ2-1 and V is TRBV6-8, with 10 bases that match TRBD1. V shed 0 bases, J shed 15 bases, and the junction held 5 bases outside the gene matches. This CDR3 is 13 amino acids long. Germline V CDR1 and CDR2: MNHGY, SAAAGT. The chain's CDR3 is CASSYSGQGNRFF. DNA for the CDR3: TGTGCCAGCAGTTACTCGGGACAGGGGAATCGGTTCTTC.

There are many counts of this clonotype. V usage is TRBV7-9 and J usage is TRBJ1-1; D perhaps matches TRBD1 (6 bases). The CDR3 sequence is 14 residues long. Trimming removed 8 bases at V and 0 bases at J, with 13 bases between. Germline V lookup: CDR1 SEHNR, CDR2 FQNEAQ (reference sequence). The CDR3 spells CASLEGDLNTEAFF. In DNA, the CDR3 is TGTGCCAGCCTGGAGGGGGACCTGAACACTGAAGCTTTCTTT.

The CDR3 region is CASSLLTGGNEKLFF. The CDR3 nucleotides are TGTGCCAGCAGCCTCCTGACAGGGGGAAATGAAAAACTGTTTTTT. V usage is TRBV28 and J usage is TRBJ1-4; 9 bases are a match to TRBD1. Germline-derived CDR1 and CDR2 are MDHEN and SYDVKM. The CDR3 extends over 15 amino acids. The junction had 7 bases not matched to a gene; V was cut back by 6 bases and J by 5 bases.

This clonotype was recorded at least ten times. The rearrangement links TRBV11-2 to TRBJ2-4; no clear D gene. Looked up from germline, CDR1 is SGHAT and CDR2 is FQNNGV. The CDR3 runs to 15 residues. With 0 bases removed from V and 0 bases from J, the gap between germline ends came to 6 bases. The CDR3: CASSLDWGAKNIQYF. The CDR3 DNA is TGTGCCAGCAGCTTAGACTGGGGAGCCAAAAACATTCAGTACTTC. The variable domain in full, completed from reference TRBV11-2 and TRBJ2-4, reads EAGVAQSPRYKIIEKRQSVAFWCNPISGHATLYWYQQILGQGPKLLIQFQNNGVVDDSQLPKDRFSAERLKGVDSTLKIQPAKLEDSAVYLCASSLDWGAKNIQYFGAGTRLSVL.

The rearrangement uses TRBV28 and TRBJ1-1, with D hard to call. Per germline, CDR1 MDHEN and CDR2 SYDVKM. V lost 6 bases to trimming and J lost 1 base, with 15 bases between them. The CDR3 consists of 15 residues. The CDR3 DNA reads as TGTGCCAGCAGATCACCCGTGGAAGGGAACACTGAAGCTTTCTTT. Translating gives CASRSPVEGNTEAFF. The full variable domain, in which reference TRBV28 and TRBJ1-1 provide the parts outside the CDR3, is DVKVTQSSRYLVKRTGEKVFLECVQDMDHENMFWYRQDPGLGLRLIYFSYDVKMKEKGDIPEGYSVSREKKERFSLILESASTNQTSMYLCASRSPVEGNTEAFFGQGTRLTVV.

The J gene is TRBJ1-1, the V gene TRBV13; possible D gene TRBD1, 6 bases. The V and J ends lost 6 bases and 3 bases respectively, with 8 bases between them. The CDR3 length is 12 residues. CDR1 is PRHDT and CDR2 is FYEKMQ in the germline V gene (reference sequence). Written as DNA, the CDR3 is TGTGCCAGCAGGGGGGCGGACACTGAAGCTTTCTTT. Its protein product is CASRGADTEAFF.

This clonotype has a handful of counts. This chain links TRBV15 with TRBJ1-4; no reliable D call. The ends were cut back, 5 bases at V and 5 bases at J, with 9 bases in the middle. Germline values: CDR1 LNHNV, CDR2 YYDKDF (reference sequence). CDR3 size: 13 residues. The CDR3 nucleotides are TGTGCCACCAGCGGGCCCCCCAATGAAAAACTGTTTTTT. Protein: CATSGPPNEKLFF.

This clonotype was found many times. The gene calls are TRBV28 and TRBJ1-4; D ambiguous. The germline gives CDR1 MDHEN, CDR2 SYDVKM. The CDR3 has 13 residues. V lost 6 bases and J lost 5, with 10 bases in between. The CDR3 spells CASRELGNEKLFF. CDR3 in DNA: TGTGCCAGCAGGGAATTGGGGAATGAAAAACTGTTTTTT.

This clonotype was detected many times. The chain couples TRBV7-2 to TRBJ2-3; 9 bases fit TRBD2. This CDR3 is 16 amino acids long. Trimming cost V 1 base and J 4 bases; bases outside gene matches: 6. Per germline, CDR1 SGHTA and CDR2 FQGNSA. CDR3 sequence reads: CASSLEGAGGPDTQYF. CDR3 sequence (DNA): TGTGCCAGCAGCTTAGAAGGCGCGGGGGGGCCAGATACGCAGTATTTT.

The chain recombines TRBV2 with TRBJ2-1, with D possibly being TRBD1 (6 bases). CDR1 and CDR2 (germline): SNHLY, FYNNEI. The CDR3 length is 15 residues. The ends were cut back, 1 base at V and 3 bases at J, with 10 bases in the middle. This CDR3 reads CASSEDRASYNEQFF. The CDR3 DNA is TGTGCCAGCAGTGAAGACAGGGCGAGCTACAATGAGCAGTTCTTC.

This clonotype was observed many times. V and J are TRBV18 and TRBJ1-2; D might be TRBD1 (5 bases). Trimming cost V 3 bases and J 4 bases, with 12 bases left between them. This CDR3 is 14 amino acids long. The germline gives CDR1 KGHSH, CDR2 LQKENI. The CDR3: CASSPPIGVYGYTF. The CDR3 region has the DNA TGTGCCAGCTCACCGCCGATAGGGGTCTATGGCTACACCTTC.

On this clonotype: This may arise from a read error, as a much more abundant clone is one base away. V gene TRBV28 combines with J gene TRBJ1-5; D is undetermined. V was shortened by 4 bases and J by 3 bases, with 19 bases between the two germline ends. Germline V gene lookup returns CDR1 MDHEN and CDR2 SYDVKM. The CDR3 length is 17 residues. The CDR3 loop reads CASSWRTAPYNNQPQHF. CDR3 nucleotides: TGTGCCAGCAGTTGGAGAACCGCCCCATATAACAATCAGCCCCAGCATTTT. The variable domain in full, with the rest retrieved from reference TRBV28 and TRBJ1-5, is DVKVTQSSRYLVKRTGEKVFLECVQDMDHENMFWYRQDPGLGLRLIYFSYDVKMKEKGDIPEGYSVSREKKERFSLILESASTNQTSMYLCASSWRTAPYNNQPQHFGDGTRLSIL.

This clonotype came up many times. The V gene is TRBV6-1, the J gene TRBJ2-3; 12 nucleotides match TRBD2. V gave up 6 bases and J gave up 5 bases; unmatched junction bases: 6. The CDR3 totals 15 residues. Germline V CDR1 and CDR2: MNHNS, SASEGT. In DNA form, the CDR3 reads TGTGCCAGCAGCAGTTCTAGCGGGGGGGGAGATACGCAGTATTTT. Translating it yields CASSSSSGGGDTQYF.

This clonotype was picked up many times. This chain joins TRBV3-1 and TRBJ1-5; D unresolved. Looked up from germline, CDR1 is LGHDT and CDR2 is YNNKEL (reference sequence). The V end lost 0 bases, the J end lost 3 bases, and 9 bases lay between the germline ends. This CDR3 comprises 15 residues. The CDR3 nucleotides are TGTGCCAGCAGCCAAGATCCTGGACCCAATCAGCCCCAGCATTTT. It encodes CASSQDPGPNQPQHF.